This T cell receptor (beta chain) was captured in a study of blood T cell repertoires in COVID-19 (dated by TCRdb to 2020 to 2022). Study-level background: Samples from collaborators originated in the United States, Italy and Spain and spanned both the acute and convalescent phases of COVID-19. The prospective study material was composed of cDNA or gDNA derived from T cells, B-cell-depleted T cells, or PBMCs. Deeply sampled blood TCRbeta repertoires from subjects exposed to, actively infected with, or recovered from COVID-19 were included in the dataset. The repertoires were released in a freely available public database meant as a resource for research on the immune response to SARS-CoV-2. The samples were drawn from two sources: the first 160 participants of the ongoing ImmuneRACE study, and 1,200 or so subjects contributed by 6 global collaborators. A de-identified subject ID, COVID-19 status, age in years and sex were almost always included in the sample metadata. Where available, HLA class I and class II types were obtained from metadata supplied by the sample provider rather than from assay-based typing. The research as a whole found: Clinical and demographic metadata were provided uncurated, with the amount varying by source and participant.

Collaborating institutions collected whole blood in K2EDTA tubes following their own protocols. For TCRbeta analysis, collaborators shipped samples as frozen whole blood, isolated PBMCs, or DNA extracted from either of those sample types. Trimming leaves V shorter by 3 bases and J shorter by 6 bases, with the junction holding 8 bases beyond the gene matches. Including cysteine and phenylalanine, the CDR3 has 15 amino acids. Only CDR3 DNA remains: 45 bases, in frame from the first base. CDR1 is given as SEHNR and CDR2 as FQNEAQ, both from the germline V gene (reference sequence). TCRbeta CDR3 regions were amplified from genomic DNA by means of the immunoSEQ Assay, a bias-controlled multiplex PCR. Per the authors' processing: Within the assay, amplification of reference gene primers was used to estimate how many nucleated cells each sample contained. To quantify the absolute abundance of each unique TCRbeta CDR3 rearrangement, sequence reads were collapsed and filtered. For each sample, productive Simpson clonality was calculated by taking the square root of Simpson's diversity index across productive rearrangements. Drawn from immuneACCESS, this table holds only the in-frame rearrangements with V and J called that TCRdb kept. Clones are partly lost; checked studies trace under half to an unresolved V gene and leave the rest unexplained. Clonal size and the V and J genes are those of that table, whereas D and trimming came from the DNA. This sample has more than 90,000 clones in its table, and approximately 80% of those were observed once. The top ten hold about 2.7% of the sample.

Notes on this clone: No antigen is known for it. Base qualities were left out, and no much larger clone turns up one base away.

The receptor chain draws on TRBV7-9 and TRBJ2-7; 10 bases in between match TRBD1. The sequencing sample was made of peripheral blood. This TCR was sampled from a middle-aged man with acute or convalescent COVID-19. The CDR3 region: CASSLGDRGHGEQYF. The nucleotides are TGTGCCAGCAGCTTGGGTGACAGGGGGCATGGCGAGCAGTACTTC.